This TCR beta chain was sequenced in a study of shared clonotypes between healthy human individuals. Study in general: A couple of women and a few men aged 18 to 49 served as donors.

On this clone: The antigen remains undetermined.

Regarding the study as a whole: Relative to clonotypes present in all four donors, those not shared had lower generation probabilities.

The CDR3 loop spans 16 amino acids. The germline V gene encodes CDR1 LGHNA and CDR2 YNFKEQ. The V end lost 0 bases, the J end lost 7 bases, and 15 bases lay between the germline ends. The authors split each subset's genomic DNA evenly across several immunoSEQ plates. The table came from immunoSEQ multiplex PCR; TCRdb's copy has only in-frame clones and leaves some out. The profile covers some 550,000 clones, with roughly 97% appearing a single time and around 0.06% taken by the ten largest. The receptor's source is a woman under 40 in good health. V is TRBV4-2 and J is TRBJ1-4; D not certain. Input material: naive CD4+ T cells sorted from blood. Subset given: CD45RA+ positively selected. DNA for the CDR3: TGTGCCAGCAGCCAAGATCTAGTGGGTGGTGGTGAAAAACTGTTTTTT. It specifies CASSQDLVGGGEKLFF.